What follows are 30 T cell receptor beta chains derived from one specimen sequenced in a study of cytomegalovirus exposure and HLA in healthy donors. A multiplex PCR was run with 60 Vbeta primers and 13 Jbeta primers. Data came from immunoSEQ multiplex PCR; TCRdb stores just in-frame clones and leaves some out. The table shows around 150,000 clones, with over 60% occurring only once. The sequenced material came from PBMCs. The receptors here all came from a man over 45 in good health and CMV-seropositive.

The CDR3 loop is CASSLLAGGGTGELFF. The DNA of the CDR3 is TGTGCCAGCAGTTTACTAGCGGGGGGAGGCACCGGGGAGCTGTTTTTT. J is TRBJ2-2 and V is TRBV28; 11 nucleotides line up with TRBD2. The V gene's germline CDR1 is MDHEN and CDR2 SYDVKM. The CDR3 runs 16 residues. V lost 2 bases to trimming and J lost 4 bases; unmatched junction nucleotides: 3.

The CDR3 reads CASTRGQGAGYGYTF. The CDR3 DNA is TGTGCCAGCACTCGGGGACAGGGGGCTGGCTATGGCTACACCTTC. The V and J genes are TRBV27 and TRBJ1-2, with 12 bases aligning to TRBD1. This CDR3 has 15 amino acids. Trimming removed 7 bases from V and 4 bases from J; junction bases left unmatched: 7. From germline, CDR1 is MNHEY and CDR2 SMNVEV (reference sequence).

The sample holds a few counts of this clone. For the CDR3, the DNA is TGTGCCAGCAGCCAAGACCCACCCACTGGGAGGGGGAATGAAAAACTGTTTTTT. Its translation: CASSQDPPTGRGNEKLFF. This sequence joins TRBV4-2 and TRBJ1-4, with D possibly matching TRBD1 (6 bases). Germline V gene data show CDR1 as LGHNA and CDR2 as YNFKEQ. V was clipped by 0 bases and J by 5 bases, with 19 bases between them. The CDR3 is 18 amino acids.

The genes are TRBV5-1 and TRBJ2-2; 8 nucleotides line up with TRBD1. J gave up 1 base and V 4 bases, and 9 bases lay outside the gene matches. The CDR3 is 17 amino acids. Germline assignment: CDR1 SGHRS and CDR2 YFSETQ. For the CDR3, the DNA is TGCGCCAGCAGCGATCTCTGGACAGGGATGAACACCGGGGAGCTGTTTTTT. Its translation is CASSDLWTGMNTGELFF.

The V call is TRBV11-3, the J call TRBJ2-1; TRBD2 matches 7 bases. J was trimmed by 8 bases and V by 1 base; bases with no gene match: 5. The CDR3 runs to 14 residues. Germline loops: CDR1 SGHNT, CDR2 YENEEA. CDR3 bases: TGTGCCAGCAGCTTAGTAGATGCGGGGGATGAGCAGTTCTTC. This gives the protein CASSLVDAGDEQFF.

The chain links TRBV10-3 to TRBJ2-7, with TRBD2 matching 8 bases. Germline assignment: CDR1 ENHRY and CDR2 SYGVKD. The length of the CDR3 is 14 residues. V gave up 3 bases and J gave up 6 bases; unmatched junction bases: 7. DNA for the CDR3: TGTGCCATCAGTGACCAAGCCGGGGGGGGCGAGCAGTACGTC. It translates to CAISDQAGGGEQYV.

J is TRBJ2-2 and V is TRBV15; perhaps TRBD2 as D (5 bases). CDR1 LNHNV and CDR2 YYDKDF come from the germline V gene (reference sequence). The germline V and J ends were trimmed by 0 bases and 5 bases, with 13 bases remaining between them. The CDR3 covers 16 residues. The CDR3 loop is CATSRDRSGGTGELFF. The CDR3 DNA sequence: TGTGCCACCAGCAGAGATCGGTCAGGAGGTACCGGGGAGCTGTTTTTT.

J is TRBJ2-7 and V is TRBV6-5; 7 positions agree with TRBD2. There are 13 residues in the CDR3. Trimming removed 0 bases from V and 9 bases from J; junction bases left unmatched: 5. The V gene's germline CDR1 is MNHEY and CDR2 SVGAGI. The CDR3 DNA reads TGTGCCAGCAGTTACTCGCCCGCGGGGGTGCAGTACTTC. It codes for CASSYSPAGVQYF.

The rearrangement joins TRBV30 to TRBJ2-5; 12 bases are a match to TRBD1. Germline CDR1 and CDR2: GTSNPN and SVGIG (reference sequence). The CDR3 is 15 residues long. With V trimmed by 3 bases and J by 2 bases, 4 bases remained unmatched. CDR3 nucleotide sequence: TGTGCCTGGAGACGGGACAGGGGGCTTCAAGAGACCCAGTACTTC. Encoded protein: CAWRRDRGLQETQYF. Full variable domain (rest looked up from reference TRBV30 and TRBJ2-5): SQTIHQWPATLVQPVGSPLSLECTVEGTSNPNLYWYRQAAGRGLQLLFYSVGIGQISSEVPQNLSASRPQDRQFILSSKKLLLSDSGFYLCAWRRDRGLQETQYFGPGTRLLVL.

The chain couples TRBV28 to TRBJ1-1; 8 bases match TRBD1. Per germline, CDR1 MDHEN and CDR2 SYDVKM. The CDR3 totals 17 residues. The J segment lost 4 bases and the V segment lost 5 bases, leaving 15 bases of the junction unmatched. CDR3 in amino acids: CASSTTGQGPVGTEAFF. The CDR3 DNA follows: TGTGCCAGCAGTACGACCGGACAGGGACCGGTGGGCACTGAAGCTTTCTTT. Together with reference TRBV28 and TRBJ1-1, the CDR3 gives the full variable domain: DVKVTQSSRYLVKRTGEKVFLECVQDMDHENMFWYRQDPGLGLRLIYFSYDVKMKEKGDIPEGYSVSREKKERFSLILESASTNQTSMYLCASSTTGQGPVGTEAFFGQGTRLTVV.

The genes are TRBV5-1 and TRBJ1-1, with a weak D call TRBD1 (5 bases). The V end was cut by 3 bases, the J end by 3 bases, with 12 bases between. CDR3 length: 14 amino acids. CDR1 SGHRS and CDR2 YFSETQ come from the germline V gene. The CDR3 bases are TGCGCCAGCAGCTCGGGGGTGGGGGACACTGAAGCTTTCTTT. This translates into CASSSGVGDTEAFF. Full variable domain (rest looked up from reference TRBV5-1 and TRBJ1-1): KAGVTQTPRYLIKTRGQQVTLSCSPISGHRSVSWYQQTPGQGLQFLFEYFSETQRNKGNFPGRFSGRQFSNSRSEMNVSTLELGDSALYLCASSSGVGDTEAFFGQGTRLTVV.

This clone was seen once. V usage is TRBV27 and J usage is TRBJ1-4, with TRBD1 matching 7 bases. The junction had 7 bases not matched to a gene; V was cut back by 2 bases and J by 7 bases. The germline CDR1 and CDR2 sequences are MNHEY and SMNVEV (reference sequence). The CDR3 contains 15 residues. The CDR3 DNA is TGTGCCAGCAGTTTAGGTGGGGACAGCGTTGAAAAACTGTTTTTT. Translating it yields CASSLGGDSVEKLFF. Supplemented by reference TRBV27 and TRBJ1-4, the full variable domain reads EAQVTQNPRYLITVTGKKLTVTCSQNMNHEYMSWYRQDPGLGLRQIYYSMNVEVTDKGDVPEGYKVSRKEKRNFPLILESPSPNQTSLYFCASSLGGDSVEKLFFGSGTQLSVL.

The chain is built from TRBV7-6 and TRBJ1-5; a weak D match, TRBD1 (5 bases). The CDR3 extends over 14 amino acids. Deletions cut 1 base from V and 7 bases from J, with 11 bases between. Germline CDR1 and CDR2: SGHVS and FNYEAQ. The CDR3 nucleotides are TGTGCCAGCAGCTTAGTTGGGGGGGACCAGCCCCAGCATTTT. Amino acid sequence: CASSLVGGDQPQHF.

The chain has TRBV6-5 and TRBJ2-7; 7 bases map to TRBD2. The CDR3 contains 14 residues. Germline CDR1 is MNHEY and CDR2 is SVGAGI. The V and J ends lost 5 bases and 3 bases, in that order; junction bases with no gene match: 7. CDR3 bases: TGTGCCAGCAGTCCCGGTGGGACTAACTACGAGCAGTACTTC. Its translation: CASSPGGTNYEQYF.

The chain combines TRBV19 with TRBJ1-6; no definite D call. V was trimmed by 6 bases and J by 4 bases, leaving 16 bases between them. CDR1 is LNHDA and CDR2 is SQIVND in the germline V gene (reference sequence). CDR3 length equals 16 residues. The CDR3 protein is CASSLGRGPYNSPLHF. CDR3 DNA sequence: TGTGCCAGTAGCCTTGGTCGGGGTCCATATAATTCACCCCTCCACTTT. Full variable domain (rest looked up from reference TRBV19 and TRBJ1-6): DGGITQSPKYLFRKEGQNVTLSCEQNLNHDAMYWYRQDPGQGLRLIYYSQIVNDFQKGDIAEGYSVSREKKESFPLTVTSAQKNPTAFYLCASSLGRGPYNSPLHFGNGTRLTVT.

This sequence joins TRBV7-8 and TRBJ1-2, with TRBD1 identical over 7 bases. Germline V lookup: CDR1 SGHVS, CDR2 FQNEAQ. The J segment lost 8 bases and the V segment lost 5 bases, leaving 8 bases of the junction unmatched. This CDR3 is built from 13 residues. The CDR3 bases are TGTGCCAGCAGCCAATCGACAGGGTACGGCTACACCTTC. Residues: CASSQSTGYGYTF.

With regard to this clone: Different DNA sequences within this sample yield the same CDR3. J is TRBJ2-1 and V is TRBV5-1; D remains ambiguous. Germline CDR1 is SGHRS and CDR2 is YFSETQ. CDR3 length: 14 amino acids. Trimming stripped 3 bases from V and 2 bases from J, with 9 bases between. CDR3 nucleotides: TGCGCCAGCAGCTCGACTGGAACCTACAATGAGCAGTTCTTC. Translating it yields CASSSTGTYNEQFF.

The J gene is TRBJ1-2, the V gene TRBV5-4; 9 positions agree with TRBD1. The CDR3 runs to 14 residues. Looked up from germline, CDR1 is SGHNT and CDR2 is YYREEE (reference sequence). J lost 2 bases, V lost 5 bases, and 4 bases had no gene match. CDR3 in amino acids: CASRLDRGNYGYTF. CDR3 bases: TGTGCCAGCAGACTAGACAGGGGGAACTATGGCTACACCTTC.

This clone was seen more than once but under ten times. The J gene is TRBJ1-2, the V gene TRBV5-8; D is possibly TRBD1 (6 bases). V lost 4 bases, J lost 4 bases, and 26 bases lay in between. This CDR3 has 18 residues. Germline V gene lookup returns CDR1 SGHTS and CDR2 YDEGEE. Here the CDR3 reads CASSPLGAGVFIPYGYTF. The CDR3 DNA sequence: TGTGCCAGCAGCCCTCTTGGGGCAGGGGTTTTTATTCCCTATGGCTACACCTTC. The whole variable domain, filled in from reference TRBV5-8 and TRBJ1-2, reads EAGVTQSPTHLIKTRGQQATLRCSPISGHTSVYWYQQALGLGLQFLLWYDEGEERNRGNFPPRFSGRQFPNYSSELNVNALELEDSALYLCASSPLGAGVFIPYGYTFGSGTRLTVV.

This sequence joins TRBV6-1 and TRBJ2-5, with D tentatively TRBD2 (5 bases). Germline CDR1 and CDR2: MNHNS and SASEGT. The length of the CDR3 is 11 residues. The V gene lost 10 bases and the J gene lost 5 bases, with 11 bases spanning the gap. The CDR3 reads CAKGLRETQYF. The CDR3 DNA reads TGTGCCAAAGGACTTAGGGAGACCCAGTACTTC.

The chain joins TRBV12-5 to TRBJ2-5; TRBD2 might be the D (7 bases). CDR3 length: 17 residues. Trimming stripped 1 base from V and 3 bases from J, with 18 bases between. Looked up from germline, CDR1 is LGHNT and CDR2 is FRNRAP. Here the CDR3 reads CASGLDALGGAKETQYF. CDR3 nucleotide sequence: TGTGCTAGTGGTTTGGATGCCCTGGGGGGGGCGAAAGAGACCCAGTACTTC.

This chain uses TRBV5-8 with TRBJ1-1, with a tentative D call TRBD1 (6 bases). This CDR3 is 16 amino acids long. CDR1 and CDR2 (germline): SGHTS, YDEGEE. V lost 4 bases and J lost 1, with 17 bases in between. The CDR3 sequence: CASSPEGVLGNTEAFF. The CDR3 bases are TGTGCCAGCAGCCCCGAGGGGGTATTGGGGAACACTGAAGCTTTCTTT.

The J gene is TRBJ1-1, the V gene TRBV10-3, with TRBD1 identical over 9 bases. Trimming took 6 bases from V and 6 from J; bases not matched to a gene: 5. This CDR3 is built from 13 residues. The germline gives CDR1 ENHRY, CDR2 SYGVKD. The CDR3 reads CAIRKQGAPEAFF. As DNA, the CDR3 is TGTGCCATCAGAAAACAGGGGGCTCCTGAAGCTTTCTTT.

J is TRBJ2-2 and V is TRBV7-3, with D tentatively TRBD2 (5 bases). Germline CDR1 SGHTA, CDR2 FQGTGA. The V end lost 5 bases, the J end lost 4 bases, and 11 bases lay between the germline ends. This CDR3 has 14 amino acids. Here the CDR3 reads CASSISGGTGELFF. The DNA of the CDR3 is TGTGCCAGCAGCATCAGCGGAGGCACCGGGGAGCTGTTTTTT.

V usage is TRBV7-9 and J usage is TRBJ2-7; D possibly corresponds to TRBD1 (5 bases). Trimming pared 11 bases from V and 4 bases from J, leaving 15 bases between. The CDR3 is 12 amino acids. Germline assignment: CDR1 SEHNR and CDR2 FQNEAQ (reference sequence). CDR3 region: CAGAGPGYEQYF. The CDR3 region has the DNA TGTGCCGGGGCCGGGCCTGGGTACGAGCAGTACTTC. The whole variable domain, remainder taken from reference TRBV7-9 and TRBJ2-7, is DTGVSQNPRHKITKRGQNVTFRCDPISEHNRLYWYRQTLGQGPEFLTYFQNEAQLEKSRLLSDRFSAERPKGSFSTLEIQRTEQGDSAMYLCAGAGPGYEQYFGPGTRLTVT.

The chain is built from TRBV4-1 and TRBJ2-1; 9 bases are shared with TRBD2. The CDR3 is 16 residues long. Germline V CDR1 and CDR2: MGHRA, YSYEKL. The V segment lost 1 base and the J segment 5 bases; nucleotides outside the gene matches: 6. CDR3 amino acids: CASSQGTSGGNNEQFF. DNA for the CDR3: TGCGCCAGCAGCCAAGGAACCAGCGGGGGGAACAATGAGCAGTTCTTC.

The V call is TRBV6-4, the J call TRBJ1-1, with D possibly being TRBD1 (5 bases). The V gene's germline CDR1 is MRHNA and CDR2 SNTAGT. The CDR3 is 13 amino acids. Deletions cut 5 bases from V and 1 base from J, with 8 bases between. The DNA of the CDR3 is TGTGCCAGCAGTCAAAGGGGGAACACTGAAGCTTTCTTT. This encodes CASSQRGNTEAFF.

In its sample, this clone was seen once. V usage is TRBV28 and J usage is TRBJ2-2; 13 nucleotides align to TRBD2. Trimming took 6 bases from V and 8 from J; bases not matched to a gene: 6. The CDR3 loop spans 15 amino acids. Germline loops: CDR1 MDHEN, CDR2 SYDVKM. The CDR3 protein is CASRPPGLAGGELFF. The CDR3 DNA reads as TGTGCCAGCAGACCACCGGGACTAGCGGGGGGGGAGCTGTTTTTT. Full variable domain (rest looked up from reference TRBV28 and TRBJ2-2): DVKVTQSSRYLVKRTGEKVFLECVQDMDHENMFWYRQDPGLGLRLIYFSYDVKMKEKGDIPEGYSVSREKKERFSLILESASTNQTSMYLCASRPPGLAGGELFFGEGSRLTVL.

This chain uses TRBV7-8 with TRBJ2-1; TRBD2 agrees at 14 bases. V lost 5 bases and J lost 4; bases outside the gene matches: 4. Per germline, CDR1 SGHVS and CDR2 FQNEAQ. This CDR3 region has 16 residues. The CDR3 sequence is CASSLRLAGGYNEQFF. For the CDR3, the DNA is TGTGCCAGCAGCCTAAGACTAGCGGGGGGGTACAATGAGCAGTTCTTC. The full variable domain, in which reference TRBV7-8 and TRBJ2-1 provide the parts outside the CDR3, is GAGVSQSPRYKVAKRGQDVALRCDPISGHVSLFWYQQALGQGPEFLTYFQNEAQLDKSGLPSDRFFAERPEGSVSTLKIQRTQQEDSAVYLCASSLRLAGGYNEQFFGPGTRLTVL.

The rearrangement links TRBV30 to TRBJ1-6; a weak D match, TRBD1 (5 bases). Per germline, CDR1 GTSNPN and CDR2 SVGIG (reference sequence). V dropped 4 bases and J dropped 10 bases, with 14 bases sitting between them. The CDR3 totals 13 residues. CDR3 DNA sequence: TGTGCCTGGATCGGGCAGGGAAACTCACCCCTCCACTTT. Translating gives CAWIGQGNSPLHF.